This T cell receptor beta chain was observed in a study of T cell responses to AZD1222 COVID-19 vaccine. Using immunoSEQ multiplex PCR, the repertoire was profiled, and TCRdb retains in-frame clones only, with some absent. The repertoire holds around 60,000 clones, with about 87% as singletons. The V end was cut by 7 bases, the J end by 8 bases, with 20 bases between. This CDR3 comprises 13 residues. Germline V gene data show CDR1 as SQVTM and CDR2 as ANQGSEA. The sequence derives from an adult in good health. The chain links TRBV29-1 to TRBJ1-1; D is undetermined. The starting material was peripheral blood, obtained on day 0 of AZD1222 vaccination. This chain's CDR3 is CSAGGSSEAEAFF. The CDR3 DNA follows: TGCAGCGCCGGAGGGAGCTCCGAGGCGGAAGCTTTCTTT.